The present T cell receptor beta chain was sequenced within a study of T cell repertoires in aging, cancer and after chemotherapy. Study-level background: Six age groups, ranging from 30 or younger to 70 or older, included the donors. Study conclusions and caveats: In healthy donors, age-related TCR diversity loss mainly reflected lost richness.

TRB rearrangements spanning V, D and J were amplified using mixed TRB-A/B primers. One entry per CDR3 protein results from TCRdb running MiXCR on the multiplex PCR reads. This table holds fewer than 11,000 distinct CDR3 sequences, about 38% found once. This clonotype was picked up a small number of times. The antigen remains unidentified. Amplification of TCR beta used genomic DNA extracted from peripheral blood. The receptor's source is a human donor in good health. Sequenced: blood.

CDR3 coding DNA: TGTGCCAGCTCACCTGGGACAGGGGAAGAGACCCAGTACTTC. Residues: CASSPGTGEETQYF. V gene TRBV18 combines with J gene TRBJ2-5; 10 nucleotides agree with TRBD1. The junction had 1 base not matched to a gene; V was cut back by 3 bases and J by 3 bases. Germline-derived CDR1 and CDR2 are KGHSH and LQKENI. This CDR3 spans 14 amino acids. Looking up the rest from reference TRBV18 and TRBJ2-5 gives the full variable domain: NAGVMQNPRHLVRRRGQEARLRCSPMKGHSHVYWYRQLPEEGLKFMVYLQKENIIDESGMPKERFSAEFPKEGPSILRIQQVVRGDSAAYFCASSPGTGEETQYFGPGTRLLVL.